This T cell receptor (beta chain) originates from a study of blood T cell repertoires in COVID-19. The repertoire was sequenced with immunoSEQ multiplex PCR; TCRdb's copy has only in-frame clones and lacks some. The sample holds a few hundred thousand clones, 85% to 90% seen once. Per the germline V gene, CDR1 is LNHDA and CDR2 is SQIVND (reference sequence). The J segment lost 10 bases and the V segment lost 10 bases, leaving 10 bases of the junction unmatched. There are 14 residues in the CDR3. The receptor was isolated from a woman under 30 who had recovered from COVID-19. The chain combines TRBV19 with TRBJ1-6; 10 positions agree with TRBD1. The sample taken for sequencing was PBMCs or T cells enriched from blood (not recorded which). The DNA for the CDR3 is TGTGCCACCACGGGACAGGGGAGTTGGTCACCCCTCCACTTT. It translates to CATTGQGSWSPLHF.